A selection of T cell receptor beta chains follows, all from one sample in a study of blood T cell repertoires in COVID-19. Measured with immunoSEQ multiplex PCR; TCRdb has only the in-frame clones, and not every one. The top ten clones hold more than 5.5% of a sample with 150,000 to 190,000 clones, under 90% of them seen once. Sequencing used PBMCs or T cells enriched from blood (not recorded which). These receptors all stem from a man aged 50 to 59 who had recovered from COVID-19. The CDR3 runs from the conserved cysteine through the conserved F or W. The D gene is left open where the match is weak. Clone size is not always given. Where it is, it says once, few, many or a class for expanded clones.

v_call	j_call	d_call	clone_size	cdr3_aa	cdr3_nt
TRBV24-1	TRBJ2-1	-	-	CATSDPEAHEPYNEQFF	TGTGCCACCAGTGATCCCGAAGCCCACGAACCATACAATGAGCAGTTCTTC
TRBV24-1	TRBJ2-2	TRBD2	-	CATGSGGTGELFF	TGTGCCACGGGGAGCGGGGGCACCGGGGAGCTGTTTTTT
TRBV18	TRBJ1-2	-	few	CASSPPDRSYTF	TGTGCCAGCTCACCGCCTGACAGAAGCTACACCTTC
TRBV30	TRBJ2-7	-	-	CAWRDRTRSSYEQYF	TGTGCCTGGAGAGACCGGACAAGGAGCTCCTACGAGCAGTACTTC
TRBV5-1	TRBJ2-7	TRBD1	few	CASRRGQGYEQYF	TGCGCCAGCAGACGAGGACAGGGGTACGAGCAGTACTTC
TRBV29-1	TRBJ2-5	-	few	CSVGENQETQYF	TGCAGCGTTGGCGAGAACCAAGAGACCCAGTACTTC
TRBV6-5	TRBJ2-3	TRBD2	-	CASSISGGSPDTQYF	TGTGCCAGCAGCATAAGCGGGGGGTCCCCAGATACGCAGTATTTT
TRBV7-3	TRBJ2-7	-	-	CASSPTPGYEQYF	TGTGCCAGCAGCCCAACGCCCGGCTACGAGCAGTACTTC
TRBV6-5	TRBJ1-2	-	-	CASNHEGRDGYTF	TGTGCCAGCAACCACGAGGGCCGGGATGGCTACACCTTC
TRBV9	TRBJ2-1	-	-	CASSVQQTTYNEQFF	TGTGCCAGCAGCGTTCAACAGACGACCTACAATGAGCAGTTCTTC
TRBV10-3	TRBJ2-7	-	-	CAISESGAVAYEQYF	TGTGCCATCAGTGAGTCTGGGGCAGTGGCCTACGAGCAGTACTTC
TRBV3-1/TRBV3-2	TRBJ2-1	-	-	CASSQDGRAGDEQFF	TGTGCCAGCAGCCAAGATGGCAGGGCTGGCGATGAGCAGTTCTTC
TRBV7-9	TRBJ2-7	-	-	CASSSISYEQYF	TGTGCCAGCAGCTCGATCAGCTACGAGCAGTACTTC
TRBV6-5	TRBJ1-5	-	-	CASTSTGSLRQPQHF	TGTGCCAGCACTTCGACTGGGAGCCTCCGTCAGCCCCAGCATTTT
TRBV11-2	TRBJ2-3	TRBD2	-	CASSNGASGGTDTQYF	TGTGCCAGCAGCAATGGTGCTAGCGGGGGCACAGATACGCAGTATTTT
TRBV29-1	TRBJ2-2	-	-	CSVVAGSLNTGELFF	TGCAGCGTTGTGGCGGGGAGCCTGAACACCGGGGAGCTGTTTTTT
TRBV2	TRBJ1-2	TRBD1	-	CASSPGQDFNYGYTF	TGTGCCAGCAGCCCAGGACAGGATTTTAACTATGGCTACACCTTC
TRBV14	TRBJ2-1	TRBD2	-	CASSQRLAGFYNEQFF	TGTGCCAGCAGCCAACGACTAGCGGGGTTCTACAATGAGCAGTTCTTC
TRBV3-1/TRBV3-2	TRBJ2-1	-	-	CASSQDRGSYNEQFF	TGTGCCAGCAGCCAAGATAGGGGGTCCTACAATGAGCAGTTCTTC
TRBV18	TRBJ1-4	TRBD1	-	CASSRDPGTGGNEKLFF	TGTGCCAGCTCACGCGACCCTGGGACAGGGGGAAATGAAAAACTGTTTTTT
TRBV27	TRBJ1-4	TRBD1	-	CASGRQGNTNEKLFF	TGTGCCAGCGGGAGACAGGGGAACACTAATGAAAAACTGTTTTTT
TRBV5-1	TRBJ1-4	TRBD1	-	CASSFGTDNEKLFF	TGCGCCAGCAGCTTCGGGACAGACAATGAAAAACTGTTTTTT
TRBV10-3	TRBJ1-4	-	-	CAISVDSLNEKLFF	TGTGCCATCAGCGTAGACAGCCTGAATGAAAAACTGTTTTTT
TRBV20-1	TRBJ2-1	TRBD2	-	CSASQRSGGSYNEQFF	TGCAGTGCTAGTCAACGAAGCGGGGGGTCCTACAATGAGCAGTTCTTC
TRBV2	TRBJ2-2	-	few	CASREVRGSAGELFF	TGTGCCAGCAGGGAAGTCAGGGGTAGCGCCGGGGAGCTGTTTTTT
TRBV7-8	TRBJ1-5	TRBD1	-	CASSPTGGRISNQPQHF	TGTGCCAGCAGCCCCACAGGGGGCAGGATCAGCAATCAGCCCCAGCATTTT
TRBV7-2	TRBJ1-2	TRBD1	-	CASSTDRGRNYGYTF	TGTGCCAGCAGCACCGACAGGGGTCGCAACTATGGCTACACCTTC
TRBV24-1	TRBJ1-5	-	-	CATTLQFLVRCQPQHF	TGTGCCACCACCCTACAGTTCCTTGTACGATGTCAGCCCCAGCATTTT
TRBV18	TRBJ1-2	-	-	CASSPTAGAYYGYTF	TGTGCCAGCTCACCAACGGCAGGGGCCTACTATGGCTACACCTTC
TRBV6-5	TRBJ2-2	TRBD2	-	CASSYPSGVSTGELFF	TGTGCCAGCAGTTACCCTAGCGGGGTGAGCACCGGGGAGCTGTTTTTT
TRBV2	TRBJ1-2	TRBD1	-	CASSDRDRVLPGYTF	TGTGCCAGCAGTGACCGGGACAGGGTTTTGCCTGGCTACACCTTC
TRBV27	TRBJ2-2	-	-	CASSSSGTRNTGELFF	TGTGCCAGCAGCTCCTCCGGGACAAGGAACACCGGGGAGCTGTTTTTT
TRBV6-5	TRBJ1-2	-	-	CASSYSSAVGGYTF	TGTGCCAGCAGTTACTCGAGTGCCGTCGGGGGCTACACCTTC
TRBV19	TRBJ1-4	-	few	CASSADRRSSEKLFF	TGTGCCAGTAGTGCCGACAGGCGGAGTTCTGAAAAACTGTTTTTT
TRBV6-5	TRBJ1-4	TRBD1	few	CASSPGQGYEKLFF	TGTGCCAGCAGCCCCGGACAGGGGTATGAAAAACTGTTTTTT
TRBV15	TRBJ1-5	-	-	CATSRDSRSNQPQHF	TGTGCCACCAGCAGAGATAGCCGTAGCAATCAGCCCCAGCATTTT
TRBV7-2	TRBJ2-5	-	-	CASSPQETQYF	TGTGCCAGCAGCCCACAAGAGACCCAGTACTTC
TRBV2	TRBJ2-6	-	-	CARSPTGANVLTF	TGTGCCCGCTCCCCTACTGGGGCCAACGTCCTGACTTTC
TRBV10-3	TRBJ1-1	-	-	CAITGQPNTEAFF	TGTGCCATCACTGGGCAGCCAAACACTGAAGCTTTCTTT
TRBV5-1	TRBJ1-4	-	-	CASSLAGRGEEKLFF	TGCGCCAGCAGCTTGGCCGGCAGGGGTGAGGAAAAACTGTTTTTT
TRBV6-1	TRBJ1-2	-	-	CASSEGAKRYGYTF	TGTGCCAGCAGTGAGGGGGCAAAGCGCTATGGCTACACCTTC
TRBV12-5	TRBJ2-1	-	-	CASVPPGNNEQFF	TGTGCTAGTGTTCCCCCCGGGAACAATGAGCAGTTCTTC
TRBV30	TRBJ2-2	TRBD2	-	CAPGRLAGAPNTGELFF	TGTGCTCCCGGGCGGCTAGCGGGTGCCCCGAACACCGGGGAGCTGTTTTTT
TRBV30	TRBJ1-5	-	-	CASSSGGNQPQHF	TGTGCCAGCTCGAGCGGGGGGAATCAGCCCCAGCATTTT
TRBV7-8	TRBJ1-6	-	-	CASSLVTAGNSPLHF	TGTGCCAGCAGCTTAGTGACAGCCGGGAATTCACCCCTCCACTTT
TRBV7-2	TRBJ2-3	-	-	CASSGNTGLDTQYF	TGTGCCAGCAGCGGAAACACAGGGCTGGATACGCAGTATTTT